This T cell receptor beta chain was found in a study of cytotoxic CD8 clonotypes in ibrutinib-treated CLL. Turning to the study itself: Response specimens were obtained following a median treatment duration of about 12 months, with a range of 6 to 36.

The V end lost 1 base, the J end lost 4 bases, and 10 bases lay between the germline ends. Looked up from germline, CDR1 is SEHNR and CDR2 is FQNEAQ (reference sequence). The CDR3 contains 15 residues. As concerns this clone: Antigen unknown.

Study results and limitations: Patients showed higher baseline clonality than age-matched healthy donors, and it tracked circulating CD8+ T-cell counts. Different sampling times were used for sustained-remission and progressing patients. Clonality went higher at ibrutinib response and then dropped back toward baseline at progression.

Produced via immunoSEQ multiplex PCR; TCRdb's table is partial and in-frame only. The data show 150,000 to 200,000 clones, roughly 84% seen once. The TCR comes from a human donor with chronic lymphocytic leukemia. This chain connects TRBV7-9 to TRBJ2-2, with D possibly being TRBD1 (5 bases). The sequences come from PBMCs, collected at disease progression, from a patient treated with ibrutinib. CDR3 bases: TGTGCCAGCAGCTTAGGTCAGGGCCCCACCGGGGAGCTGTTTTTT. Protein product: CASSLGQGPTGELFF.